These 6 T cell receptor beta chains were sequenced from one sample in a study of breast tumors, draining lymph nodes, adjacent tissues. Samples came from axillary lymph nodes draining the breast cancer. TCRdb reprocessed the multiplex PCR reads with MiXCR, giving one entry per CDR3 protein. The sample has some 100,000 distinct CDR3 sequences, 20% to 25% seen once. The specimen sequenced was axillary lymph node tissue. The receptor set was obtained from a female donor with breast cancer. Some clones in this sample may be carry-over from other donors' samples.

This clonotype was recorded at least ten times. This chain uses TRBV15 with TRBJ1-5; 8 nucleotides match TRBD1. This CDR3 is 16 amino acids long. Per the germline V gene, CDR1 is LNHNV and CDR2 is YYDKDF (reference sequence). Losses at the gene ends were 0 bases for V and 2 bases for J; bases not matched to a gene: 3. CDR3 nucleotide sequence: TGTGCCACCAGCAGAGATCAGGGACAGGGCAATCAGCCCCAGCATTTT. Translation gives CATSRDQGQGNQPQHF.

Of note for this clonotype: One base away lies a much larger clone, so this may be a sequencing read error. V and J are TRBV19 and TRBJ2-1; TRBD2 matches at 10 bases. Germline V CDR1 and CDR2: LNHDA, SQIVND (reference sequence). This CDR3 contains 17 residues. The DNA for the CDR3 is TGTGCCAGTAGTATAATCCAATTAGCGGGGGGAGGGGATGAGCAGTCCTTC. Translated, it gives CASSIIQLAGGGDEQSF.

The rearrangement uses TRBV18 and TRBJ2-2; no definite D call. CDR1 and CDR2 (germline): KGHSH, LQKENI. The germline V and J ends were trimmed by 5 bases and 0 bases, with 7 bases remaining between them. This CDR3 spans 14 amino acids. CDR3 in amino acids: CASSIRPNTGELFF. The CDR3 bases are TGTGCCAGCTCAATTCGTCCGAACACCGGGGAGCTGTTTTTT.

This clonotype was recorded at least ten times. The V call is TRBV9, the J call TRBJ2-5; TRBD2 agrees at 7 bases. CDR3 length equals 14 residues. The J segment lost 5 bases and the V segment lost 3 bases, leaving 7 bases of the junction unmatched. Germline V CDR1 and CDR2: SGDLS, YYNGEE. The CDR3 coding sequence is TGTGCCAGCAGCGGTACGGGAGGATCGGAGACCCAGTACTTC. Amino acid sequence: CASSGTGGSETQYF.

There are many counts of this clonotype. The CDR3 DNA reads as TGTGCCAGCAGCCTAGGACAGGGGTACTACGAGCAGTACTTC. Encoded protein: CASSLGQGYYEQYF. The chain recombines TRBV12-3 or TRBV12-4 with TRBJ2-7; TRBD1 aligns across 9 bases. V gave up 6 bases and J gave up 3 bases; unmatched junction bases: 6. The CDR3 has 14 residues.

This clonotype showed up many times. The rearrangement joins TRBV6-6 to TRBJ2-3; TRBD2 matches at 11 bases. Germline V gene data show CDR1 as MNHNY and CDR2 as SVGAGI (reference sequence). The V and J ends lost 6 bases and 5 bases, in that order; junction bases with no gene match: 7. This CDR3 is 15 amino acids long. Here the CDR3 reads CASRRRSGREDTQYF. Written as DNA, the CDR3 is TGTGCCAGCAGGCGCCGTAGCGGGAGGGAAGATACGCAGTATTTT.